This T cell receptor beta chain comes out of a study of beta chain features in type 1 diabetes. The CDR3 extends over 16 amino acids. Unmatched junction bases numbered 4, after V lost 3 bases and J lost 2 bases. Germline loops: CDR1 SGHVS, CDR2 FQNEAQ. Whole-study findings and limits: Any HLA effect on TCRB rearrangement was left unresolved by small sub-analyses. Cells that show high TCR expression could be over-represented by cDNA sequencing. A moderate, significant TCRB CDR3 shortening appeared in type 1 diabetes across four CD4+ subsets.

With regard to this clone: Its antigen remains unidentified.

Expressed TCRB transcripts were sequenced after all isolated RNA was converted to cDNA. Only in-frame clones appear in the TCRdb table, and some are missing; sequencing was by immunoSEQ multiplex PCR. The data contain 40,000 or so clones, around 71% of them singletons. Sequenced sample: Tregs from blood. The chain joins TRBV7-8 to TRBJ2-7; TRBD2 matches at 13 bases. The sequence was obtained from a woman between 18 and 29 years old with type 1 diabetes. The CDR3 sequence: CASSFLGLAGAYEQYF. The CDR3 coding sequence is TGTGCCAGCAGCTTTCTCGGACTAGCGGGGGCCTACGAGCAGTACTTC.